This T cell receptor beta chain was retrieved from a study of cytomegalovirus exposure and HLA in healthy donors. Findings and limits, study-wide: Available immune exposure information was restricted to CMV serostatus only.

With regard to this clone: Antigen unknown.

The germline V gene has CDR1 ENHRY and CDR2 SYGVKD. The V end was cut by 6 bases, the J end by 2 bases, with 21 bases between. The CDR3 contains 17 residues. Use of 60 Vbeta and 13 Jbeta primers characterized the PCR. Per the original methods: About 80 million unique TCR beta chains, about 11 million of them shared, were counted by a later analysis. Here immunoSEQ multiplex PCR was the method, and the copy in TCRdb shows in-frame clones only, minus some. From that table come the V and J calls and clone size; the DNA was used to work out D and trimming. The sample has 160,000 or so clones, roughly 81% seen once.

The TCR comes from a woman between 50 and 59 years old in good health and CMV-seronegative. Sequencing was carried out using PBMCs. The V call is TRBV10-3, the J call TRBJ2-3, with D uncertain. This CDR3 reads CAIRGPDKKSSTDTQYF. The CDR3 DNA follows: TGTGCCATCAGGGGTCCCGACAAAAAGTCGTCCACAGATACGCAGTATTTT.